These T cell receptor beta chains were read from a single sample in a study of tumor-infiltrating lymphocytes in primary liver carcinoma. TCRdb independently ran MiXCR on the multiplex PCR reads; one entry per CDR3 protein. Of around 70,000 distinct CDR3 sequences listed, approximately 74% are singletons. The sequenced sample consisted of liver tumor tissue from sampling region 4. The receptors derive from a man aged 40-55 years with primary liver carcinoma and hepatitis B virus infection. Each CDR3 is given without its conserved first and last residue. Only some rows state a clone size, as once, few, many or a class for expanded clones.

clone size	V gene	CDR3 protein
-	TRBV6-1	ASRGQWGDTQY
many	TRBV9	ASSVTGTGGGEQY
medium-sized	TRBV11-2	ASSAGTGASGTIY
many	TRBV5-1	ASSLPGQGFEQY
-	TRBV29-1	SVETHWGGGRFSTDTEY
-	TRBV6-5	ASSPNGRDGNYDYT
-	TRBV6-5	ASRYRDIGRRGNEQY
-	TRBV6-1	GSTPRTSGGYEQY
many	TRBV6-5	ASRHTLPGQINTGELF
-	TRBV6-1	ASSLRDKTYEEH
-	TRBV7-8	ASTPLSESGPGELF
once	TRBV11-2	ASSLVRSYSGTGKLF
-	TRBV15	ATSVSGTATYNKQF
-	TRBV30	AWSALSGGGEQF
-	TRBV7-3	VSSLLADSYNEQF
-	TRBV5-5	ASSFEGITEAF
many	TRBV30	AWSVGGLSTGELF
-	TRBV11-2	ASRPRAGLLNSPLH
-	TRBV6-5	ASSCGAAQESQY
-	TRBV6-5	ASSKQGNSYNEQL
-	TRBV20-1	SAPQGPRRAF
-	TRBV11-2	ASSFDRDRVDIGELF
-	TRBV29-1	SVARQETEVF
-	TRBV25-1	ASGGLAGGTGEPF
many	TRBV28	ASSSPTPGVNTEAF
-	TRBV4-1	ASSQELAGSYDQY
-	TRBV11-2	ASSSRTGGYEQY
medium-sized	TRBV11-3	ASSLEGPDTQY
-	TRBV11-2	ARILELGDEKLF
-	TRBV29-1	SIDGGGDRDEQY
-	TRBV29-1	SLGSGATHEQY
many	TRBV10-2	ASSAPTSGRAPDTQY
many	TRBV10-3	AISEREGADTQY
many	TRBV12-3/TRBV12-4	ASTLGGEKLF
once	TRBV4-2	TSSQGDQGGEKLF
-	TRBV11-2	ASSLAPQQVYYEQY
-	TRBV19	ASSIIWGEAF
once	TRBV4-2	ASGQQDVMTTYNEQF
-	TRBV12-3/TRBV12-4	ASSRGGTTEAF
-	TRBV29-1	SVRGLARVETQY
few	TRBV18	ASSSANTEAF
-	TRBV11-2	ASSLGSSSPEYNEQF
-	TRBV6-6	ASSRTGSSAGNSPPH
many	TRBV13	ASSFTTTGELF
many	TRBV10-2	ASSVQQNEKLF
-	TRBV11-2	ASSSHPSGRIYGQF
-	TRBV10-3	VTIGQGTRGANVLT
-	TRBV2	ACSPQDSGANVLT
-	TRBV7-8	VSRGNTSYEQY
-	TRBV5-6	ASSLRHIRNEQY
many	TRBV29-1	SVDGTSGSYTQY
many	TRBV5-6	ASSLTGPFSGAF
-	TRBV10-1	ASSEEDQETQY